One and the same sample provided the 11 T cell receptor beta chains below, sequenced in a study of cytomegalovirus exposure and HLA in healthy donors. The PCR was carried out with 60 Vbeta primers and 13 Jbeta primers. The protocol was immunoSEQ multiplex PCR, while the TCRdb copy is restricted to in-frame clones and leaves out a portion. This table holds some 57,000 clones, around 52% found once. Sequenced material: PBMCs. These TCRs come from a human donor in good health.

The CDR3, as DNA: TGTGCAAGTCGCTGGGGGCATCGGATAGGCCGAGCTAACTATGGCTACACCTTC. It specifies CASRWGHRIGRANYGYTF. The gene calls are TRBV12-2 and TRBJ1-2; TRBD1 is the table's D call, not checked against the DNA. TRBV12-2 is a known pseudogene. The CDR3 has 18 residues.

On this clone: The germline gene is not matched at one end of the junction; a read error may be the cause. The chain recombines TRBV7-7 with TRBJ2-5, with a weak D call TRBD2 (6 bases). Germline lookup yields CDR1 SSHAT and CDR2 FNYEAQ (reference sequence). This CDR3 is 13 amino acids long. CDR3 sequence reads: CASSYRGQETQYF. DNA for the CDR3: TGTGCTAGCAGCTACCGGGGGCAAGAGACCCAGTACTTC.

This clone appeared once. The rearrangement links TRBV12-5 to TRBJ1-5; tentatively, D is TRBD1 (5 bases). Trimming pared 1 base from V and 5 bases from J, leaving 12 bases between. CDR3 length equals 15 residues. The germline V gene has CDR1 LGHNT and CDR2 FRNRAP. The CDR3 DNA is TGTGCTAGTGGTTTGGGCCTCGGGGGAGATCAGCCCCAGCATTTT. It encodes CASGLGLGGDQPQHF.

The chain recombines TRBV13 with TRBJ1-1; perhaps TRBD1 as D (6 bases). V lost 5 bases, J lost 2 bases, and 21 bases lay in between. CDR1 is PRHDT, CDR2 FYEKMQ, per germline (reference sequence). The CDR3 is 17 residues long. The CDR3 spells CASSPPGRQGKNTEAFF. CDR3 nucleotides: TGTGCCAGCAGCCCCCCGGGGCGGCAGGGGAAAAACACTGAAGCTTTCTTT.

The DNA for the CDR3 is TGCGCCAGCAGCCCTGAACCGGGACAGCTCAATTCACCCCTCCACTTT. Its translation is CASSPEPGQLNSPLHF. The chain has TRBV4-1 and TRBJ1-6; 7 nucleotides align to TRBD1. The V and J ends lost 4 bases and 7 bases, in that order; junction bases with no gene match: 10. Germline CDR1 reads MGHRA; CDR2 reads YSYEKL. This CDR3 is 16 amino acids long.

This clone was observed a handful of times. This chain joins TRBV7-9 and TRBJ1-4, with D maybe TRBD1 (6 bases). V lost 5 bases and J 8 bases, leaving 9 bases between the germline ends. The CDR3 has 12 residues. From germline, CDR1 is SEHNR and CDR2 FQNEAQ (reference sequence). For the CDR3, the DNA is TGTGCCAGCAGCCTGGACAGCGAAAAACTGTTTTTT. This translates into CASSLDSEKLFF.

This clone was recorded a few times. This sequence joins TRBV30 and TRBJ1-2; 8 nucleotides line up with TRBD1. Unmatched junction bases numbered 8, after V lost 1 base and J lost 4 bases. The length of the CDR3 is 15 residues. Germline-derived CDR1 and CDR2 are GTSNPN and SVGIG (reference sequence). This CDR3 reads CAWSGLQGVPYGYTF. The CDR3 DNA reads as TGTGCCTGGAGTGGTCTACAGGGGGTCCCCTATGGCTACACCTTC. The full variable domain, its missing parts supplied by reference TRBV30 and TRBJ1-2, is SQTIHQWPATLVQPVGSPLSLECTVEGTSNPNLYWYRQAAGRGLQLLFYSVGIGQISSEVPQNLSASRPQDRQFILSSKKLLLSDSGFYLCAWSGLQGVPYGYTFGSGTRLTVV.

This clone was found once. The genes are TRBV4-1 and TRBJ2-3; TRBD2 matches 11 bases. Germline V gene sequence: CDR1 MGHRA, CDR2 YSYEKL. The CDR3 covers 16 residues. The junction had 5 bases not matched to a gene; V was cut back by 4 bases and J by 2 bases. The CDR3 DNA is TGCGCCAGCAGCCCGAGGACTAGCGGGTTCACAGATACGCAGTATTTT. Its translation is CASSPRTSGFTDTQYF.

This rearrangement joins TRBV6-5 to TRBJ2-7; 9 nucleotides agree with TRBD1. V was clipped by 2 bases and J by 3 bases; unmatched bases: 8. Germline V gives CDR1 MNHEY, CDR2 SVGAGI. The CDR3 is 16 residues long. The CDR3 protein is CASSYGRTGANYEQYF. The CDR3 DNA sequence: TGTGCCAGCAGTTACGGCCGGACAGGGGCCAACTACGAGCAGTACTTC.

This rearrangement joins TRBV30 to TRBJ1-2; TRBD1 agrees at 10 bases. The V segment lost 4 bases and the J segment 6 bases; nucleotides outside the gene matches: 5. Per germline, CDR1 GTSNPN and CDR2 SVGIG (reference sequence). The CDR3 spans 13 residues. CDR3 sequence: CAWIAGTGDGYTF. In DNA, the CDR3 is TGTGCCTGGATCGCCGGGACAGGGGATGGCTACACCTTC. Combining the CDR3 with reference TRBV30 and TRBJ1-2 gives the whole variable domain SQTIHQWPATLVQPVGSPLSLECTVEGTSNPNLYWYRQAAGRGLQLLFYSVGIGQISSEVPQNLSASRPQDRQFILSSKKLLLSDSGFYLCAWIAGTGDGYTFGSGTRLTVV.

This clone was observed a few times. The rearrangement links TRBV4-2 to TRBJ1-5; the D gene is possibly TRBD1 (6 bases). V was clipped by 5 bases and J by 7 bases, with 18 bases between them. Germline V gives CDR1 LGHNA, CDR2 YNFKEQ. The CDR3 has 15 amino acids. The CDR3 region has the DNA TGTGCCAGCAGCGTCTGGGACACCCCTAACCAGCCCCAGCATTTT. Protein: CASSVWDTPNQPQHF.